A single sample is the source of the 21 T cell receptor beta chains below, sequenced in a study of Ad26.COV2.S vaccination and SARS-CoV-2 variants. Treatment: around 19 received Ad26.COV2.S at low or high dose, single or two shots; about 5 received placebo; per-sample allocation not given. It was on day 63 after the first vaccine or placebo injection that samples were taken. Measured with immunoSEQ multiplex PCR; TCRdb has only the in-frame clones, and not every one. The table has roughly 300,000 clones, around nine tenths seen once. Sample: peripheral blood, taken in a trial of Ad26.COV2.S vaccine versus placebo. Receptors originate from a person aged 18-60 years who received the Ad26.COV2.S COVID-19 vaccine or a placebo.

The CDR3 sequence: CASIPGNPGNQPQHF. The CDR3 nucleotides read TGTGCCAGCATCCCCGGAAACCCGGGCAATCAGCCCCAGCATTTT. The chain recombines TRBV6-2 or TRBV6-3 with TRBJ1-5; D remains ambiguous. The CDR3 totals 15 residues. Germline V CDR1 and CDR2: MNHEY, SVGEGT. V was clipped by 7 bases and J by 2 bases, with 15 bases between them.

This clone has a single count. The chain recombines TRBV19 with TRBJ1-1, with 10 bases that match TRBD1. J lost 5 bases, V lost 4 bases, and 4 bases had no gene match. The CDR3 totals 14 residues. Germline-derived CDR1 and CDR2 are LNHDA and SQIVND (reference sequence). The CDR3 here is CASSRQGAGTEAFF. The DNA of the CDR3 is TGTGCCAGTAGTAGACAGGGGGCAGGGACTGAAGCTTTCTTT.

This clone was seen a handful of times. The chain is built from TRBV19 and TRBJ1-1; 10 nucleotides line up with TRBD1. With 5 bases clipped from V and 4 bases from J, the junction kept 4 bases outside the gene matches. Germline values: CDR1 LNHDA, CDR2 SQIVND (reference sequence). The CDR3 totals 14 residues. The CDR3 sequence: CASSFGQGVTEAFF. In nucleotides, the CDR3 is TGTGCCAGTAGTTTCGGACAGGGGGTCACTGAAGCTTTCTTT.

The chain carries TRBV9 and TRBJ2-7; tentatively, D is TRBD1 (8 bases). Germline V gene lookup returns CDR1 SGDLS and CDR2 YYNGEE. With 4 bases removed from V and 6 bases from J, the gap between germline ends came to 23 bases. This CDR3 comprises 16 residues. The CDR3 sequence is CASSTGGGLSPSEQYF. CDR3 nucleotides: TGTGCCAGCAGCACAGGGGGGGGACTGAGCCCTTCCGAGCAGTACTTC.

The sample holds one count of this clone. V gene TRBV5-3 combines with J gene TRBJ1-1, with 8 bases lining up with TRBD1. TRBV5-3 is an ORF; its function is uncertain. The CDR3 totals 17 residues. Trimming at V came to 2 bases and at J to 1 base, leaving 10 bases not matched to a gene. This chain's CDR3 is CARSFPAGGNSNTEAFF. CDR3 nucleotides: TGTGCCAGAAGCTTTCCGGCAGGGGGCAACTCGAACACTGAAGCTTTCTTT.

This sequence joins TRBV19 and TRBJ2-4; D gene unclear. Trimming shortened V by 5 bases and J by 2 bases, and 13 bases separated the two germline ends. The CDR3 has 15 amino acids. Looked up from germline, CDR1 is LNHDA and CDR2 is SQIVND (reference sequence). This CDR3 reads CASSSLGSSKNIQYF. CDR3 coding DNA: TGTGCCAGTAGTTCCCTAGGGTCGTCCAAAAACATTCAGTACTTC.

The chain carries TRBV14 and TRBJ2-5; 9 bases align to TRBD2. This CDR3 has 16 amino acids. Trimming removed 4 bases from V and 4 bases from J; junction bases left unmatched: 10. Germline V gene data show CDR1 as SGHDN and CDR2 as FVKESK. CDR3 in amino acids: CASSLIAGVRGETQYF. The CDR3 DNA is TGTGCCAGCAGCCTAATAGCGGGAGTAAGGGGAGAGACCCAGTACTTC.

This chain uses TRBV24-1 with TRBJ1-2; the D gene is possibly TRBD1 (6 bases). The V end lost 9 bases, the J end lost 8 bases, and 12 bases lay between the germline ends. CDR1 is KGHDR and CDR2 is SFDVKD in the germline V gene. The CDR3 runs to 11 residues. The DNA of the CDR3 is TGTGCCACCGGGGACACAGCGGGCTACACCTTC. This encodes CATGDTAGYTF.

With respect to this clone: Other DNA sequences in this sample translate to the same CDR3. J is TRBJ1-5 and V is TRBV11-2; maybe TRBD1 (5 bases). Germline loops: CDR1 SGHAT, CDR2 FQNNGV. Trimming removed 1 base from V and 2 bases from J, with 9 bases in between. This CDR3 is 15 amino acids long. Here the CDR3 DNA reads TGTGCCAGCAGCTTAGGGCAGGGTGGCAATCAGCCCCAGCATTTT. This encodes CASSLGQGGNQPQHF.

The genes are TRBV10-3 and TRBJ2-3; D gene ambiguous. The germline gives CDR1 ENHRY, CDR2 SYGVKD. Trimming took off 6 bases at V and 2 bases at J, with 9 bases between the two ends. This CDR3 spans 13 amino acids. CDR3 sequence reads: CAIRNIPTDTQYF. The DNA for the CDR3 is TGTGCCATCAGAAACATTCCCACAGATACGCAGTATTTT.

The rearrangement joins TRBV6-2 or TRBV6-3 to TRBJ2-7; D remains ambiguous. Trimming removed 0 bases at V and 0 bases at J, with 6 bases between. The germline V gene encodes CDR1 MNHEY and CDR2 SVGEGT. CDR3 length: 14 amino acids. This CDR3 reads CASSYSMSSYEQYF. The CDR3 DNA is TGTGCCAGCAGTTACTCGATGAGCTCCTACGAGCAGTACTTC.

This rearrangement joins TRBV27 to TRBJ1-2, with a possible D match to TRBD1 (5 bases). The CDR3 is made up of 13 amino acids. Trimming removed 0 bases at V and 7 bases at J, with 9 bases between. Germline lookup yields CDR1 MNHEY and CDR2 SMNVEV (reference sequence). This chain's CDR3 is CASSLSLGAGYTF. DNA of the CDR3: TGTGCCAGCAGTTTATCGTTAGGGGCTGGCTACACCTTC.

The rearrangement uses TRBV7-9 and TRBJ2-1; D remains ambiguous. Germline V CDR1 and CDR2: SEHNR, FQNEAQ (reference sequence). With 5 bases removed from V and 8 bases from J, the gap between germline ends came to 13 bases. The CDR3 length is 13 residues. The chain's CDR3 is CASSPPGTHEQFF. The CDR3 nucleotides are TGTGCCAGCAGCCCACCGGGTACCCATGAGCAGTTCTTC.

The V gene is TRBV5-1, the J gene TRBJ2-3; possible D gene TRBD1, 6 bases. Germline values: CDR1 SGHRS, CDR2 YFSETQ. The length of the CDR3 is 13 residues. V gave up 4 bases and J gave up 2 bases, with 8 bases separating them. The CDR3 protein is CASSGDNTDTQYF. DNA of the CDR3: TGCGCCAGCAGCGGGGACAACACAGATACGCAGTATTTT. Combining the CDR3 with reference TRBV5-1 and TRBJ2-3 gives the whole variable domain KAGVTQTPRYLIKTRGQQVTLSCSPISGHRSVSWYQQTPGQGLQFLFEYFSETQRNKGNFPGRFSGRQFSNSRSEMNVSTLELGDSALYLCASSGDNTDTQYFGPGTRLTVL.

The genes are TRBV6-4 and TRBJ1-3; 11 nucleotides line up with TRBD1. This CDR3 has 19 amino acids. CDR1 MRHNA and CDR2 SNTAGT come from the germline V gene. V was pared by 6 bases and J by 3 bases, with 16 bases of the junction left unmatched. This chain's CDR3 is CASRARDRGWRSGGNTIYF. The CDR3 DNA sequence: TGTGCCAGCAGGGCCCGGGACAGGGGGTGGAGGTCTGGTGGAAACACCATATATTTT.

The V call is TRBV9, the J call TRBJ1-1; no definite D call. V lost 0 bases and J lost 1, with 16 bases in between. Germline CDR1 is SGDLS and CDR2 is YYNGEE. The CDR3 length is 17 residues. The CDR3 spells CASSVEGHAGWNTEAFF. CDR3 in DNA: TGTGCCAGCAGCGTAGAAGGGCACGCAGGATGGAACACTGAAGCTTTCTTT.

This rearrangement joins TRBV4-3 to TRBJ1-2; D is ambiguous. V dropped 0 bases and J dropped 4 bases, with 9 bases sitting between them. Germline-derived CDR1 and CDR2 are LGHNA and YSLEER. The CDR3 has 14 amino acids. The CDR3 here is CASSQEARLYGYTF. The DNA of the CDR3 is TGCGCCAGCAGCCAAGAGGCCAGGCTCTATGGCTACACCTTC.

This chain joins TRBV4-2 and TRBJ1-6; weak D call: TRBD1 (5 bases). The CDR3 runs to 14 residues. Germline CDR1 is LGHNA and CDR2 is YNFKEQ. Trimming took off 0 bases at V and 7 bases at J, with 7 bases between the two ends. The CDR3 DNA sequence: TGTGCCAGCAGCCAAGATGGGGACAATTCACCCCTCCACTTT. It translates to CASSQDGDNSPLHF.

The V and J genes are TRBV7-2 and TRBJ2-7, with 7 positions matching TRBD2. Germline loops: CDR1 SGHTA, CDR2 FQGNSA. This CDR3 contains 14 residues. V shed 5 bases and J 4 bases; nucleotides not matched to a gene: 8. The CDR3 spells CASSPTAGGYEQYF. The DNA of the CDR3 is TGTGCCAGCAGCCCAACGGCCGGGGGGTACGAGCAGTACTTC.

This sequence joins TRBV9 and TRBJ2-3; 9 positions agree with TRBD2. The ends lost 3 bases at V and 0 bases at J; junction bases unmatched: 2. Germline loops: CDR1 SGDLS, CDR2 YYNGEE. The CDR3 runs to 15 residues. The CDR3 here is CASSAGTSSTDTQYF. CDR3 sequence (DNA): TGTGCCAGCAGCGCCGGGACTAGCAGCACAGATACGCAGTATTTT.

The J gene is TRBJ1-2, the V gene TRBV6-2 or TRBV6-3; weak D call: TRBD1 (5 bases). Trimming took off 6 bases at V and 5 bases at J, with 16 bases between the two ends. This CDR3 has 14 amino acids. CDR1 MNHEY and CDR2 SVGEGT come from the germline V gene. CDR3 amino acids: CASSLSGTGYGYTF. The CDR3 coding sequence is TGTGCCAGCAGCCTTTCAGGGACCGGATATGGCTACACCTTC.